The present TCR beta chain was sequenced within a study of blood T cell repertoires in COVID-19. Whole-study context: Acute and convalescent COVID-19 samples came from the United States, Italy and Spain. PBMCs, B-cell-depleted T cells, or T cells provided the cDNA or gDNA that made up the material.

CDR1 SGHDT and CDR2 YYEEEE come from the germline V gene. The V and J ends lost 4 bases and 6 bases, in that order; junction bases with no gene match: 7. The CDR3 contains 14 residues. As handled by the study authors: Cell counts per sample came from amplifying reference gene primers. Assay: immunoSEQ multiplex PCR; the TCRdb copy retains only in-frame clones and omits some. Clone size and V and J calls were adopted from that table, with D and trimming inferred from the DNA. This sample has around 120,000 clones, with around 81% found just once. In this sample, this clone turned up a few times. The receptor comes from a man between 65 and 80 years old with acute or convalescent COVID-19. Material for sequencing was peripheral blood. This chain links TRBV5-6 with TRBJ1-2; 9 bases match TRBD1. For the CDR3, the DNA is TGTGCCAGCAGCCCGGACGGACAGGGGAATGGCTACACCTTC. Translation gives CASSPDGQGNGYTF.